This T cell receptor beta chain comes out of a study of identical twins. TCRdb reanalysed the 5' RACE reads using MiXCR and keeps one entry per CDR3 protein. The sample has hundreds of thousands of distinct CDR3 sequences; 20% to 25% are singletons. This clonotype was found a few times. The antigen remains unidentified. Regarding the study as a whole: Out-of-frame TCR alpha sharing observed in monozygotic twins exceeded model estimates. Researchers caution that invariant MAIT and iNKT cells could partly confound zero-insertion analyses. Where out-of-frame alpha sequences were twin-shared, they showed excess low generation probability.

Germline CDR1 KGHDR, CDR2 SFDVKD. V lost 3 bases, J lost 2 bases, and 5 bases stayed unmatched. This CDR3 comprises 15 residues. A further study also used this sample, focusing on yellow fever vaccine responses in identical twins.

Material for sequencing was CD4+ T cells sorted from blood. The sequence derives from a woman under 30 in good health. The V gene is TRBV24-1, the J gene TRBJ2-5; the match to TRBD2 covers 7 bases. DNA for the CDR3: TGTGCCACCAGTGATCCGGGACTACCACAAGAGACCCAGTACTTC. It is translated as CATSDPGLPQETQYF.